This is a list of T cell receptor beta chains from one sample in a study of cytomegalovirus exposure and HLA in healthy donors. This table comes from immunoSEQ multiplex PCR, and its TCRdb copy is limited to in-frame clones, with some not included. Among about 270,000 clones listed, just over 70% were seen once. Sequencing was carried out using PBMCs. All receptors derive from a female donor in good health and CMV-seronegative. Each CDR3 is given with its conserved first and last residue.

v_gene	j_gene	CDR3aa
TRBV7-6	TRBJ2-7	CASSGQFHEQYF
TRBV25-1	TRBJ2-5	CASSEVSRETQYF
TRBV10-3	TRBJ2-2	CAISESGRAAGELFF
TRBV29-1	TRBJ2-7	CTEPTGTPLCKDPYEQYF
TRBV5-1	TRBJ2-7	CASSEPQGQQYF
TRBV29-1	TRBJ1-1	CSTFHAQGGTEAFF
TRBV15	TRBJ1-1	CATSGDRGQNTEAFF
TRBV9	TRBJ2-6	CASSSRSTGGANPSGANVLTF
TRBV6-5	TRBJ2-3	CASSSPLSGTQYF
TRBV6-1	TRBJ2-7	CASHATGLGSYEQYF
TRBV7-6	TRBJ1-1	CASSSTGNTEAFF
TRBV5-1	TRBJ2-1	CASSFVSSGEIDEQFF
TRBV4-1	TRBJ2-1	CASSPAGGFYNEQFF
TRBV2	TRBJ1-2	CASSEGFGWGGGYGYTF
TRBV18	TRBJ2-3	CASPPSGQVTHRGSTDTQYF
TRBV5-1	TRBJ1-4	CASTSSGGENEKLFF
TRBV11-3	TRBJ2-1	CASSLSAEDEQFF
TRBV18	TRBJ1-5	CASSLTEINQPQHF
TRBV4-2	TRBJ2-7	CASSQPSGGYEQYF
TRBV29-1	TRBJ2-7	CSVDLGQGYEQYF
TRBV4-2	TRBJ1-3	CASSQDRVGNTIYF
TRBV6-5	TRBJ2-7	CASSYLRGRQYF
TRBV10-3	TRBJ1-2	CAIGAGGYTF
TRBV6-6	TRBJ2-7	CASSGLAPAYEQYF
TRBV19	TRBJ2-2	CASSRTVTGELFF
TRBV7-9	TRBJ1-2	CASSKEGGSYGYTF
TRBV21-1	TRBJ1-3	CASSGSGNTIYF
TRBV7-9	TRBJ1-2	CSSSLVAGGYGYTF
TRBV7-9	TRBJ1-4	CASSLEGAVGGFNEKLFF
TRBV10-2	TRBJ2-7	CASSSTSGSLSYEQYF
TRBV2	TRBJ1-5	CASSEERGGYQPQHF
TRBV11-3	TRBJ2-3	CASSLSSVTDTQYF
TRBV6-5	TRBJ1-4	CASSPSWTAEKLFF
TRBV6-5	TRBJ1-3	CASSYAGHSGNTIYF
TRBV5-6	TRBJ1-2	CASSSNLGQGGYTF
TRBV9	TRBJ2-2	CASSVDGSIPGELFF
TRBV6-6	TRBJ1-3	CASGQGTGNTIYF
TRBV19	TRBJ2-3	CASSIDPGADTQYF
TRBV7-8	TRBJ1-1	CASSGSLMNTEAFF
TRBV5-1	TRBJ2-1	CASRTTSVTYNEQFF
TRBV27	TRBJ1-1	CASSPGQTINTEAFF